The clone carrying this TCR beta chain was seen just once. This entry comes from a study of T cell changes during pregnancy in multiple sclerosis. Clones were read by immunoSEQ multiplex PCR, and TCRdb kept only the in-frame ones, dropping some. The table has around 64,000 clones, 93% seen once. Germline V gene data show CDR1 as MNHEY and CDR2 as SMNVEV (reference sequence). The CDR3 totals 14 residues. Trimming pared 6 bases from V and 4 bases from J, leaving 13 bases between. The chain combines TRBV27 with TRBJ2-1; a possible D gene is TRBD1 (6 bases). This TCR was sampled from a female donor with multiple sclerosis, enrolled in a pregnancy study. The sample in question was CD8+ T cells from peripheral blood mononuclear cells, obtained in the third trimester of pregnancy. The CDR3: CASSRGTPYNEQFF. The CDR3 DNA follows: TGTGCCAGCAGCCGAGGGACACCGTACAATGAGCAGTTCTTC.